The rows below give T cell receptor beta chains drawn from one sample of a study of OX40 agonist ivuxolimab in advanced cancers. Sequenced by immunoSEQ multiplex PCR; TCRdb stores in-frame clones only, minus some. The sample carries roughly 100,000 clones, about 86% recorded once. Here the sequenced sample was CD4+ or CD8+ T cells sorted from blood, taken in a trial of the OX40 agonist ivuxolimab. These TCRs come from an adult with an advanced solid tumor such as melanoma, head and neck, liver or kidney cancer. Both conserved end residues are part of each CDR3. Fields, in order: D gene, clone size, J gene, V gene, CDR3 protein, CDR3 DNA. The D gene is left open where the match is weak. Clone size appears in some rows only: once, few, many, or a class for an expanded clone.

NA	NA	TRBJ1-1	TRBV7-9	CASSPQKDTEAFF	TGTGCCAGCAGCCCTCAGAAAGACACTGAAGCTTTCTTT
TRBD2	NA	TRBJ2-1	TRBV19	CASSIPGLDNEQFF	TGTGCCAGTAGTATTCCGGGACTAGACAATGAGCAGTTCTTC
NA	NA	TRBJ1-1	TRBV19	CASSIRPAANTEAFF	TGTGCCAGTAGTATTAGACCCGCAGCGAACACTGAAGCTTTCTTT
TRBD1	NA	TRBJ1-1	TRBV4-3	CASSQAPLRQGEEAFF	TGCGCCAGCAGCCAAGCCCCCCTTCGACAGGGCGAAGAAGCTTTCTTT
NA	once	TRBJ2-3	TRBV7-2	CASSLVRIDTQYF	TGTGCCAGCAGCTTAGTCCGGATAGATACGCAGTATTTT
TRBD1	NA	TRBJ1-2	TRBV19	CASSIAGTDGYTF	TGTGCCAGTAGTATAGCAGGGACAGATGGCTACACCTTC
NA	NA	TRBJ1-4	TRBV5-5	CASSISFRDSPTNEKLFF	TGTGCCAGCAGCATCTCCTTTAGGGACTCCCCCACTAATGAAAAACTGTTTTTT
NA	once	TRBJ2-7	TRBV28	CAAGGGAYYEQYF	TGTGCCGCAGGGGGAGGGGCGTACTACGAGCAGTACTTC
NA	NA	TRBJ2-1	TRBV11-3	CASSLGGSGINEQFF	TGTGCCAGCAGCTTAGGAGGATCCGGGATCAATGAGCAGTTCTTC
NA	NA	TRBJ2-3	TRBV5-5	CASTGSSTDTQYF	TGTGCCAGCACCGGGTCTAGCACAGATACGCAGTATTTT
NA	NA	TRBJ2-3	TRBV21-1	CVAKFTDTQYF	TGTGTAGCCAAGTTCACAGATACGCAGTATTTT
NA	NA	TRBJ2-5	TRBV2	CASSPQGGPRETQYF	TGTGCCAGCAGTCCTCAGGGGGGGCCCCGAGAGACCCAGTACTTC
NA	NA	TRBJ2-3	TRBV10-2	CASSRREIADTQYF	TGCGCCAGCAGTCGTCGGGAGATCGCAGATACGCAGTATTTT
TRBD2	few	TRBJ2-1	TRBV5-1	CASSLASGADSSYNEQFF	TGCGCCAGCAGCTTGGCCAGCGGGGCCGACAGCTCCTACAATGAGCAGTTCTTC
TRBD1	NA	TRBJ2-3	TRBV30	CAWGTGSPDTQYF	TGTGCCTGGGGGACAGGGAGTCCAGATACGCAGTATTTT
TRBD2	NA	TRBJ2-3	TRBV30	CALAGSTDTQYF	TGTGCGCTAGCGGGGAGCACAGATACGCAGTATTTT
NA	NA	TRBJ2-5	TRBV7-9	CASSLAGGSETQYF	TGTGCCAGCAGCTTAGCGGGGGGCTCAGAGACCCAGTACTTC
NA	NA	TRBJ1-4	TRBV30	CAWARVYRARGEKLFF	TGTGCCTGGGCCCGTGTGTATCGAGCGAGGGGTGAAAAACTGTTTTTT
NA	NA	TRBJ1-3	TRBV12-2	CASRLDLSSGNTIYF	TGTGCAAGTCGCCTAGACCTGAGCTCTGGAAACACCATATATTTT
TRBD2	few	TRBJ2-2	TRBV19	CASTSGTGELFF	TGTGCCTCGACTAGCGGCACCGGGGAGCTGTTTTTT
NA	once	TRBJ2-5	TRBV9	CASSRAGLGETQYF	TGTGCCAGCAGCCGTGCGGGGCTGGGAGAGACCCAGTACTTC
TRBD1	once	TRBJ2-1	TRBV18	CASSPRDRVWDEQFF	TGTGCCAGCTCACCACGGGACAGGGTTTGGGATGAGCAGTTCTTC
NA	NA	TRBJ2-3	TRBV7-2	CASSSPNTDTQYF	TGTGCCAGCAGCTCCCCCAACACAGATACGCAGTATTTT
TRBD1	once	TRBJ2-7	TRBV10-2	CASSRTGGYEQYF	TGCGCCAGCAGCCGGACAGGGGGCTACGAGCAGTACTTC
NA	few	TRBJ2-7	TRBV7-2	CASRQGLLSGYEQYF	TGTGCCAGCAGACAGGGACTTTTGTCCGGGTACGAGCAGTACTTC
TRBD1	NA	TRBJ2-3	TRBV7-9	CASSFGTDRTDTQYF	TGTGCCAGCAGCTTTGGGACAGATCGCACAGATACGCAGTATTTT
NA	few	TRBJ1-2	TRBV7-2	CASSSSRVETNYGYTF	TGTGCCAGCAGCTCCTCAAGGGTTGAAACTAACTATGGCTACACCTTC
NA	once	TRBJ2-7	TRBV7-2	CASSLRTVSYEQYF	TGTGCCAGCAGCTTACGGACGGTTTCCTACGAGCAGTACTTC
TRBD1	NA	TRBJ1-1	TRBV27	CASSEDRGNTEAFF	TGTGCCAGCAGTGAGGACAGGGGGAACACTGAAGCTTTCTTT
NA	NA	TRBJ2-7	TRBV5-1	CASSFSASYEQYF	TGCGCCAGCAGCTTCTCTGCTTCCTACGAGCAGTACTTC
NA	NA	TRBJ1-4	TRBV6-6	CASSPPGANNEKLFF	TGTGCCAGCAGTCCACCAGGGGCGAATAATGAAAAACTGTTTTTT
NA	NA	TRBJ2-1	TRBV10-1	CASSGPRRNEQFF	TGCGCCAGCAGTGGTCCCCGGCGTAATGAGCAGTTCTTC
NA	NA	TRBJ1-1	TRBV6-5	CASRPAGTEAFF	TGTGCCAGCAGGCCGGCGGGCACTGAAGCTTTCTTT
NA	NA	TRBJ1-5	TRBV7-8	CASSLERTSNQPQHF	TGTGCCAGCAGCTTAGAAAGGACAAGCAATCAGCCCCAGCATTTT
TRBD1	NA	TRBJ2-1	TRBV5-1	CASSTGATGWNEQFF	TGCGCCAGCAGCACCGGGGCGACAGGGTGGAATGAGCAGTTCTTC
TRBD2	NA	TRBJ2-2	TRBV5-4	CASSSGTTNTGELFF	TGTGCCAGCAGCAGCGGGACTACGAACACCGGGGAGCTGTTTTTT
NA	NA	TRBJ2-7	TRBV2	CASLGYSDYEQYF	TGTGCCAGCCTCGGGTACAGCGATTACGAGCAGTACTTC
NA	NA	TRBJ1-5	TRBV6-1	CASSELGQGIYSNQPQHF	TGTGCCAGCAGTGAACTGGGCCAGGGGATATATAGCAATCAGCCCCAGCATTTT
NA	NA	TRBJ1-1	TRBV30	CAWNLGGRTEAFF	TGTGCCTGGAACCTCGGGGGCAGGACTGAAGCTTTCTTT
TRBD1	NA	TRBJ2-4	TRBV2	CASSDPPGQGGDIQYF	TGTGCCAGCAGTGACCCTCCGGGACAGGGAGGTGACATTCAGTACTTC
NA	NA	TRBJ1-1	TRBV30	CAWSRRGTEAFF	TGTGCCTGGAGTAGGAGGGGCACTGAAGCTTTCTTT
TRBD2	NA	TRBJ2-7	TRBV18	CASSPPTSGREQYF	TGTGCCAGCTCACCACCGACTAGCGGGAGGGAGCAGTACTTC
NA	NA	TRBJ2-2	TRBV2	CASSEYQGTGELFF	TGTGCCAGCAGTGAATATCAAGGAACCGGGGAGCTGTTTTTT
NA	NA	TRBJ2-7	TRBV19	CASSYTDGYLYEQYF	TGTGCCAGTAGTTACACCGATGGTTACCTCTACGAGCAGTACTTC
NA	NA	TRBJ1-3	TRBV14	CASSQGIEGNTIYF	TGTGCCAGCAGCCAAGGCATCGAGGGAAACACCATATATTTT
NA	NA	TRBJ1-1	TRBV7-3	CASSLGSANTEAFF	TGTGCCAGCAGCTTAGGTTCCGCGAACACTGAAGCTTTCTTT
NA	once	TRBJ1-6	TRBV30	CAYNSYNSPLHF	TGTGCCTATAACTCCTATAATTCACCCCTCCACTTT
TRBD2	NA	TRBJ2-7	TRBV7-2	CASSPPRASGGYEQYF	TGTGCCAGCAGCCCCCCTCGCGCTAGCGGGGGTTACGAGCAGTACTTC
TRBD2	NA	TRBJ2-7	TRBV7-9	CASSLSSGTRSYEQYF	TGTGCCAGCAGCTTATCTAGCGGGACCAGAAGCTACGAGCAGTACTTC
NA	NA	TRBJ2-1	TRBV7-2	CASSSAGSTYNEQFF	TGTGCCAGCAGCTCGGCGGGGAGCACCTACAATGAGCAGTTCTTC
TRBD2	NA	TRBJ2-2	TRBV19	CASSIYGTSGSTGELFF	TGTGCCAGTAGTATTTACGGGACTAGCGGGAGCACCGGGGAGCTGTTTTTT
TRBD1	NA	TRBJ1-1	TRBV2	CASSNDRVEAFF	TGTGCCAGCAGTAACGACAGGGTTGAAGCTTTCTTT